This T cell receptor (beta chain) was captured in a study of shared clonotypes between healthy human individuals. Study as a whole: Each donor's CD4 naive and CD4 memory cells filled three plates apiece, CD8 naive two, and CD8 memory one.

Genomic DNA of each subset was evenly split across several immunoSEQ plates. Around 32,000 T cell genomes, or approximately 190 ng DNA, went into the sorted-subset replicate PCRs. Assay used: immunoSEQ multiplex PCR; TCRdb lists only in-frame clones, some missing. The sample includes 2 million to 2.5 million clones, approximately 94% seen only once; the top ten take roughly 1%. Note on this clone: The antigen remains undetermined.

Per the germline V gene, CDR1 is SGDLS and CDR2 is YYNGEE. The CDR3 runs 14 residues. Trimming removed 2 bases at V and 3 bases at J, with 11 bases between. Points from the study as a whole: The study sampled only blood, and tissue repertoires likely differ.

CD45RO-negative, CCR7-selected cells formed the naive CD8 fraction, which excluded terminally differentiated effector memory CD45RA+ cells. The sample comprised naive CD8+ T cells sorted from blood. The receptor's source is a man younger than 35 in good health. This chain joins TRBV9 and TRBJ1-1; D unclear. The CDR3 region has the DNA TGTGCCAGCAGCGTCAGCCAGTCGGACACTGAAGCTTTCTTT. It is translated as CASSVSQSDTEAFF.